This TCR beta chain was sequenced for a study of blood T cell repertoires in COVID-19. Source study methods: Researchers report that nucleated cell counts were estimated from reference gene primer amplification. TCRdb keeps only in-frame clones here, not all; method: immunoSEQ multiplex PCR. V and J calls and clone size come straight from that table; D and trimming were deduced from the DNA. Of roughly 73,000 clones in the sample, 80% to 85% were seen once. Germline-derived CDR1 and CDR2 are MDHEN and SYDVKM. The CDR3 sequence is 16 residues long. The V end lost 5 bases, the J end lost 4 bases, and 20 bases lay between the germline ends.

The rearrangement uses TRBV28 and TRBJ1-1; a weak D match, TRBD1 (5 bases). The sequence came from a woman in her fifties or sixties with acute or convalescent COVID-19. Sequenced: peripheral blood. CDR3 in amino acids: CASSPPAGLVGTEAFF. The CDR3 DNA follows: TGTGCCAGCAGTCCCCCCGCAGGGCTTGTCGGCACTGAAGCTTTCTTT.